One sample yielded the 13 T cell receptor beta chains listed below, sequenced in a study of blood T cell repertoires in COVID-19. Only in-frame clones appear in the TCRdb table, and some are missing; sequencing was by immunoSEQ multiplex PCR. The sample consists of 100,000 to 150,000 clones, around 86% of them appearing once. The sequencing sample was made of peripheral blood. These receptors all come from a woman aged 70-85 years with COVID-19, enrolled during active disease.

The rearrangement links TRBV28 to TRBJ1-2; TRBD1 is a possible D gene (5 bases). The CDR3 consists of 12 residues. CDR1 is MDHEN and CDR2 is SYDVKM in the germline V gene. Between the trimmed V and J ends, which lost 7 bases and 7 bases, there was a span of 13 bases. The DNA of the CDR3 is TGTGCCAGCACAGGTCAGGGTCTTGGCTACACCTTC. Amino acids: CASTGQGLGYTF.

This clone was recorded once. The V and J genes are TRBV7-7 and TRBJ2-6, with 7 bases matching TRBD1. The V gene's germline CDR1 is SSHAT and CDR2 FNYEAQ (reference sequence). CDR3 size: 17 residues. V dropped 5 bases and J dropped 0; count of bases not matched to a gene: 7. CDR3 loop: CASSPRTGGSGANVLTF. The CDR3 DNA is TGTGCCAGCAGCCCTAGGACAGGAGGCTCTGGGGCCAACGTCCTGACTTTC.

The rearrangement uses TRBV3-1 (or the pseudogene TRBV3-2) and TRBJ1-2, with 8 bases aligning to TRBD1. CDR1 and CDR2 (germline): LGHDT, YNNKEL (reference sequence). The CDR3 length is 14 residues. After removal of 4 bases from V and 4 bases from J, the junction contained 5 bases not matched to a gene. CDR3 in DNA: TGTGCCAGCAGCCCCAGGACAGGGTCCTATGGCTACACCTTC. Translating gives CASSPRTGSYGYTF.

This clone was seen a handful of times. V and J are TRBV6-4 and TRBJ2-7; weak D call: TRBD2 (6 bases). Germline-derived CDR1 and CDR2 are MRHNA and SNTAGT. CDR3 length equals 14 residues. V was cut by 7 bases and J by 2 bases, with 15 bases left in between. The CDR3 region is CASNPRERPYEQYF. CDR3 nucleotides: TGTGCCAGCAACCCCCGGGAGCGGCCCTACGAGCAGTACTTC.

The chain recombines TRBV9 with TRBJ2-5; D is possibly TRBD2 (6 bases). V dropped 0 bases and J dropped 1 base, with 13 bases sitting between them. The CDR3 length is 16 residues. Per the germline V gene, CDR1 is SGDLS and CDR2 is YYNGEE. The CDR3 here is CASSVGWGGLQETQYF. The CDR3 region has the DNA TGTGCCAGCAGCGTAGGTTGGGGAGGTCTCCAAGAGACCCAGTACTTC.

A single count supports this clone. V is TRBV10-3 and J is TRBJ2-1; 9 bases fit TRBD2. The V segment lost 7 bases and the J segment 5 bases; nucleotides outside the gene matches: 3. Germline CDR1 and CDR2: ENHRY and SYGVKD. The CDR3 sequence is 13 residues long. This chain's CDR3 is CAITASGDNEQFF. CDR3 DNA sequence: TGTGCCATCACGGCTAGCGGGGACAATGAGCAGTTCTTC.

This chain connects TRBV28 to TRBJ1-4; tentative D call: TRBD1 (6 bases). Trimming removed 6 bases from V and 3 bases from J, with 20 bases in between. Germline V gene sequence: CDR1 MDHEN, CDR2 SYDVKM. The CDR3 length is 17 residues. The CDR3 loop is CASSSPGTPGSNEKLFF. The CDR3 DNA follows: TGTGCCAGCAGCTCCCCCGGGACACCGGGGTCTAATGAAAAACTGTTTTTT.

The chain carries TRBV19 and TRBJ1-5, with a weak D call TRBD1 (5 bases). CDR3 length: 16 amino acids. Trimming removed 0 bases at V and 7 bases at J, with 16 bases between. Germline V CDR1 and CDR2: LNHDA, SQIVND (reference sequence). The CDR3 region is CASSIDGGTPIQPQHF. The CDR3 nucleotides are TGTGCCAGTAGTATAGACGGGGGGACTCCGATCCAGCCCCAGCATTTT.

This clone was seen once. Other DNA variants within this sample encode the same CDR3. The DNA of the CDR3 is TGTGCCAGCAGCCCGACAGGCTACGAGCAGTACTTC. Amino acid sequence: CASSPTGYEQYF. V and J are TRBV7-9 and TRBJ2-7; the D gene is possibly TRBD1 (6 bases). V lost 5 bases and J lost 3, with 8 bases in between. The V gene's germline CDR1 is SEHNR and CDR2 FQNEAQ (reference sequence). The CDR3 is 12 residues long.

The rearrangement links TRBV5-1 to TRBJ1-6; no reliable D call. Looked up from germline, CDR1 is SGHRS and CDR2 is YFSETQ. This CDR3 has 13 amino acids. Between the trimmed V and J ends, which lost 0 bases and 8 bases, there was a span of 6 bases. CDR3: CASSLESDSPLHF. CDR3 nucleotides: TGCGCCAGCAGCTTGGAATCTGATTCACCCCTCCACTTT. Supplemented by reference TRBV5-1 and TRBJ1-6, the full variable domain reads KAGVTQTPRYLIKTRGQQVTLSCSPISGHRSVSWYQQTPGQGLQFLFEYFSETQRNKGNFPGRFSGRQFSNSRSEMNVSTLELGDSALYLCASSLESDSPLHFGNGTRLTVT.

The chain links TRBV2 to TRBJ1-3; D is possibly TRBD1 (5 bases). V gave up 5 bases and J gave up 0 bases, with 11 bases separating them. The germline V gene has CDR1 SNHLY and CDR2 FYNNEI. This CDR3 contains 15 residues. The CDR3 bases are TGTGCCAGCAGTCCCGGGACTGTCTCTGGAAACACCATATATTTT. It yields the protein CASSPGTVSGNTIYF.

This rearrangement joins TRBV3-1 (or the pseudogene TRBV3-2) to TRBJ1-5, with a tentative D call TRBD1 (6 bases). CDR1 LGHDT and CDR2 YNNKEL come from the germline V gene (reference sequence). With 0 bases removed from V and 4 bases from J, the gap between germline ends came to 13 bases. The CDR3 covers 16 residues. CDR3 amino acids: CASSQDIGRGNQPQHF. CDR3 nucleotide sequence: TGTGCCAGCAGCCAAGATATCGGCAGGGGAAATCAGCCCCAGCATTTT.

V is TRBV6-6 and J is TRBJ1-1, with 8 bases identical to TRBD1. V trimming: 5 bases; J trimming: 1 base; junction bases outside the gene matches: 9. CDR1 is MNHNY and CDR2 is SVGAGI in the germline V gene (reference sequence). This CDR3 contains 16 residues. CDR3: CASSPSSTGENTEAFF. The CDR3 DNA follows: TGTGCCAGCAGTCCCTCTTCGACAGGGGAGAACACTGAAGCTTTCTTT.